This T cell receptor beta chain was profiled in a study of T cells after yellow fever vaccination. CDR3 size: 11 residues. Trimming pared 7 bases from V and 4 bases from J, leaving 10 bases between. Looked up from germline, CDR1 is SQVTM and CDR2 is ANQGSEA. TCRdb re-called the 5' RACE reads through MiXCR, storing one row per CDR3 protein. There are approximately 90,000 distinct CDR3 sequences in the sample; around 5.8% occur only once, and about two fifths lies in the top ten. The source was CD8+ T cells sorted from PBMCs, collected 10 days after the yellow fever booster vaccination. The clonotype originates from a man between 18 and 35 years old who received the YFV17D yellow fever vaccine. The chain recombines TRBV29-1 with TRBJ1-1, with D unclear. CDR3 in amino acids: CSAAAGTEAFF. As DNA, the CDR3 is TGCAGCGCGGCGGCGGGCACTGAAGCTTTCTTT.